This T cell receptor (beta chain) was sequenced during a study of blood T cell repertoires in COVID-19. For the study at large: There were acute and convalescent COVID-19 samples, and they came from the United States, Italy and Spain. In each case, the material was cDNA or gDNA derived from T cells, B-cell-depleted T cells, or PBMCs.

Original processing methods: From reference gene primer amplification, estimates of nucleated cell counts were derived. TCRdb's table, derived via immunoSEQ multiplex PCR, lists solely in-frame clones and lacks some. V and J calls and clone size are as listed in that table; D and trimming were resolved from the DNA. Here the sample spans about 85,000 clones, roughly 89% being singletons. The CDR3 totals 15 residues. Trimming at V came to 3 bases and at J to 5 bases, leaving 8 bases not matched to a gene. Germline values: CDR1 SGHNT, CDR2 YYREEE (reference sequence). The source material was peripheral blood. V is TRBV5-4 and J is TRBJ2-1, with 7 nucleotides matching TRBD2. The clonotype was recovered from a woman older than 75 with active or convalescent COVID-19. In nucleotides, the CDR3 is TGTGCCAGCAGCTCCCCGTCTAGCGGAAACAATGAGCAGTTCTTC. Its protein product is CASSSPSSGNNEQFF.